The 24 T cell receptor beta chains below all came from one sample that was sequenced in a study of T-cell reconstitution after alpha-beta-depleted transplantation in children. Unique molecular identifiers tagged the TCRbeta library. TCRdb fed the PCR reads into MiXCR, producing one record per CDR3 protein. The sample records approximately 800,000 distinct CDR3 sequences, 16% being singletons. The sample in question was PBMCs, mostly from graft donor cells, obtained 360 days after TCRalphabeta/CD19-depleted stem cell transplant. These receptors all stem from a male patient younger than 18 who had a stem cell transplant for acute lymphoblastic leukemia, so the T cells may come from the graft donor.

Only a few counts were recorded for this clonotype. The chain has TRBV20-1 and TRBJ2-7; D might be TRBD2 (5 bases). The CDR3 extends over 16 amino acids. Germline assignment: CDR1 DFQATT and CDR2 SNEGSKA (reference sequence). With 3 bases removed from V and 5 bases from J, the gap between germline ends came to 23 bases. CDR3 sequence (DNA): TGCAGTGCTAGTGCGACCCTGCTCCGGAGGAGTCACGAGCAGTACTTC. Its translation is CSASATLLRRSHEQYF.

CDR3: CASSRQGLAKNIQYF. In nucleotides, the CDR3 is TGCGCCAGCAGCCGGCAGGGGTTAGCCAAAAACATTCAGTACTTC. The chain combines TRBV4-1 with TRBJ2-4; tentative D call: TRBD1 (6 bases). CDR1 MGHRA and CDR2 YSYEKL come from the germline V gene. This CDR3 contains 15 residues. V dropped 4 bases and J dropped 0 bases, with 10 bases sitting between them.

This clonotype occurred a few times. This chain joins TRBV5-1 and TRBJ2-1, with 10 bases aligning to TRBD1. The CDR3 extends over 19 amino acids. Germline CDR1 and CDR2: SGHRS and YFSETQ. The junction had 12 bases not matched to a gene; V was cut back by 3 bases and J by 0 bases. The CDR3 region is CASSSPRDRGWSSYNEQFF. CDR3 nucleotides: TGCGCCAGCAGCTCCCCCCGGGACAGGGGCTGGAGCTCCTACAATGAGCAGTTCTTC.

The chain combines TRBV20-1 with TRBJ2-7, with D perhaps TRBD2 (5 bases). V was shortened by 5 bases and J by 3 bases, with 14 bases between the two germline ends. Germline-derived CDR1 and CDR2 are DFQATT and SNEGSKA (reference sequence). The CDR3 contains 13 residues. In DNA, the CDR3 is TGCAGTGCTGAGAGGGTAAGCGGCTACGAGCAGTACTTC. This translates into CSAERVSGYEQYF.

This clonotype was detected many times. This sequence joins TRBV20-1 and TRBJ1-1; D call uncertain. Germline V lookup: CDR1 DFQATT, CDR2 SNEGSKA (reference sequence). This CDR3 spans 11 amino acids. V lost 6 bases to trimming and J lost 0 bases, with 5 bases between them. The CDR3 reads CSAALNTEAFF. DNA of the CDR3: TGCAGTGCCGCCTTGAACACTGAAGCTTTCTTT.

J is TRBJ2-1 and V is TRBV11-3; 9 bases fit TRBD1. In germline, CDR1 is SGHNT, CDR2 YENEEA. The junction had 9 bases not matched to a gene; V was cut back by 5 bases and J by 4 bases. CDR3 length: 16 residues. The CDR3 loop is CASSLSRGTGYNEQFF. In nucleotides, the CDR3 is TGTGCCAGCAGCCTCAGTAGAGGGACAGGGTACAATGAGCAGTTCTTC.

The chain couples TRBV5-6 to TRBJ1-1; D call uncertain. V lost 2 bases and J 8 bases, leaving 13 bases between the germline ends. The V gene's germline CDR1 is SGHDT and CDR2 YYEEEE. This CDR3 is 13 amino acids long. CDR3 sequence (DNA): TGTGCCAGCAGCTTCGGGGATCTAAGCGAAGCTTTCTTT. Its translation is CASSFGDLSEAFF.

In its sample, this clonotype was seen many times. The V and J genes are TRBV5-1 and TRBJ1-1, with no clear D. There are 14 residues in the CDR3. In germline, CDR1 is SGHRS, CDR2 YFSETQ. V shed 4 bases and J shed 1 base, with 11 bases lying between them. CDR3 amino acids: CASSLSWQNTEAFF. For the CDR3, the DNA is TGCGCCAGCAGCCTCTCTTGGCAGAACACTGAAGCTTTCTTT.

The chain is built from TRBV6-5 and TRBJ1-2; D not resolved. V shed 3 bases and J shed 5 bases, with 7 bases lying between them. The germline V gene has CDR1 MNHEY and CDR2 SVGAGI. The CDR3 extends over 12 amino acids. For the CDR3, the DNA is TGTGCCAGCAGTTATGGGCATTATGGCTACACCTTC. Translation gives CASSYGHYGYTF.

CDR3 residues: CSARDLTGQYF. The CDR3 nucleotides read TGCAGTGCTAGAGATCTCACAGGCCAGTACTTC. The chain carries TRBV20-1 and TRBJ2-5; the D gene is possibly TRBD1 (5 bases). Germline-derived CDR1 and CDR2 are DFQATT and SNEGSKA (reference sequence). Between the trimmed V and J ends, which lost 0 bases and 10 bases, there was a span of 9 bases. The CDR3 consists of 11 residues.

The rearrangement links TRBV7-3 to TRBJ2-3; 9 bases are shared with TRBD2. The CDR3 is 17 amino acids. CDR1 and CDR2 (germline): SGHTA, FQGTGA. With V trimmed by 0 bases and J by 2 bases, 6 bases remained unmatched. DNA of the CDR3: TGTGCCAGCAGCTTAACACCTAGCGGGGCTCCCACAGATACGCAGTATTTT. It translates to CASSLTPSGAPTDTQYF.

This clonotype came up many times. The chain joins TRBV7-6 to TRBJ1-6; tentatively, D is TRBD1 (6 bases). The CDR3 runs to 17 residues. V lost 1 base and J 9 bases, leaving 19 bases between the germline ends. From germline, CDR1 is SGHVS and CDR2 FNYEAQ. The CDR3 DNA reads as TGTGCCAGCAGCTTAGGGCCGGCGGGGGCCGGGGGTTCACCCCTCCACTTT. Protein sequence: CASSLGPAGAGGSPLHF.

This CDR3 reads CSASWIGGNTEAFF. CDR3 DNA: TGCAGTGCTAGCTGGATAGGGGGGAACACTGAAGCTTTCTTT. This chain joins TRBV20-1 and TRBJ1-1; possible D gene TRBD1, 6 bases. From germline, CDR1 is DFQATT and CDR2 SNEGSKA (reference sequence). The CDR3 spans 14 residues. V was trimmed by 3 bases and J by 1 base, leaving 12 bases between them.

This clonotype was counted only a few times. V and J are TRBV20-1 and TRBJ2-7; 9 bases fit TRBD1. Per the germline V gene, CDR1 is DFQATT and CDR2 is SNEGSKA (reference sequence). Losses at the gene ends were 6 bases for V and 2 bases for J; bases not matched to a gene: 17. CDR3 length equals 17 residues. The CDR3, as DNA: TGCAGTGCGAGGCCATACATCGGACAGGGGCAGACCTACGAGCAGTACTTC. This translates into CSARPYIGQGQTYEQYF.

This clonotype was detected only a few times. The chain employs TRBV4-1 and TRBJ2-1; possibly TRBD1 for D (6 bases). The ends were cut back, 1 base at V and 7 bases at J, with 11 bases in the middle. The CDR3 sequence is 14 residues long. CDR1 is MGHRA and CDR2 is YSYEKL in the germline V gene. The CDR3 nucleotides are TGCGCCAGCAGCCAAGTTGGACAGAAGAATGAGCAGTTCTTC. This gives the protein CASSQVGQKNEQFF.

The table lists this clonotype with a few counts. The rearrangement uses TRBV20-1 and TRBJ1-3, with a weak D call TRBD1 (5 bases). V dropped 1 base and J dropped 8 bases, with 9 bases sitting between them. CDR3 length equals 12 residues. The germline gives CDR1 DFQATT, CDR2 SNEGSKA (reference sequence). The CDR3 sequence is CSARARGDTIYF. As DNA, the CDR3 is TGCAGTGCTAGAGCTAGGGGAGACACCATATATTTT.

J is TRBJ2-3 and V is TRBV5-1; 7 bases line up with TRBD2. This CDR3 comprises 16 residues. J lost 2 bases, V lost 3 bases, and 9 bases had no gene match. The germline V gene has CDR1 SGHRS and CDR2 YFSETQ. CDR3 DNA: TGCGCCAGCAGCTCCCGGAGCGGGGTCAACACAGATACGCAGTATTTT. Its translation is CASSSRSGVNTDTQYF.

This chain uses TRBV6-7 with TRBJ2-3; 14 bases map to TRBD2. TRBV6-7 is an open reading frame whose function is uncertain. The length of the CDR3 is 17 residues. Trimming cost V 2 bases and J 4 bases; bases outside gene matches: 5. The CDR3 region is CASSYAETSGRADTQYF. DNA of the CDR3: TGTGCCAGCAGTTACGCCGAGACTAGCGGGAGGGCAGATACGCAGTATTTT.

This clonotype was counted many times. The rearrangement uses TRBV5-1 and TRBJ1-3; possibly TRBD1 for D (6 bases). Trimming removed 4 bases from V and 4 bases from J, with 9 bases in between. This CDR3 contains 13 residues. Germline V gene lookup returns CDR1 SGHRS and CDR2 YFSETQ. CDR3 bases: TGCGCCAGCAGCCCCGACAGGGGAAACACCATATATTTT. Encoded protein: CASSPDRGNTIYF. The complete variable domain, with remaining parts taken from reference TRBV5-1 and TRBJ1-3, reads KAGVTQTPRYLIKTRGQQVTLSCSPISGHRSVSWYQQTPGQGLQFLFEYFSETQRNKGNFPGRFSGRQFSNSRSEMNVSTLELGDSALYLCASSPDRGNTIYFGEGSWLTVV.

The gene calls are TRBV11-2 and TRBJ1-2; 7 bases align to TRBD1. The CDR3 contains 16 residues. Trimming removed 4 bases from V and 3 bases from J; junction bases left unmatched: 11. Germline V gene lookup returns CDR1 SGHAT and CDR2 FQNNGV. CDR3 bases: TGTGCCAGCAGCTCAAGACAGGGAAATCGGGACTATGGCTACACCTTC. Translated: CASSSRQGNRDYGYTF.

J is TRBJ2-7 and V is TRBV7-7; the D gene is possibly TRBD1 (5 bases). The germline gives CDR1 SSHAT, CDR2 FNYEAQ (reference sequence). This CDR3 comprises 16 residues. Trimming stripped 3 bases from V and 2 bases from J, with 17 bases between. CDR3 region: CASSLPPIRQPYEQYF. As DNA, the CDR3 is TGTGCCAGCAGCTTGCCCCCCATACGACAGCCCTACGAGCAGTACTTC.

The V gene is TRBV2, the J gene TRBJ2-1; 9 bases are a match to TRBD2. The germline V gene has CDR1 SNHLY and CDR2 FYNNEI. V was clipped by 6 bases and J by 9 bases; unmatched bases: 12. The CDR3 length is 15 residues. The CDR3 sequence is CASRGASGASLEQFF. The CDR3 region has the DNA TGTGCCAGCAGGGGTGCTAGCGGGGCATCACTTGAGCAGTTCTTC.

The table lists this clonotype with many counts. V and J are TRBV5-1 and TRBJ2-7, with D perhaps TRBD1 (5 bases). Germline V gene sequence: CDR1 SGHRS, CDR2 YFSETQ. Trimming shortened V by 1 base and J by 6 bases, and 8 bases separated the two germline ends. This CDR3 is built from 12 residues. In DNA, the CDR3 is TGCGCCAGCAGCTTGACAGGTCCCGAGCAGTACTTC. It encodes CASSLTGPEQYF.

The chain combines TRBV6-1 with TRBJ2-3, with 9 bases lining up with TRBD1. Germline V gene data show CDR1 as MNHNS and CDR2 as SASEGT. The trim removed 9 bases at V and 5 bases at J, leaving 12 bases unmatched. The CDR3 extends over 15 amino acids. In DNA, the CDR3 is TGTGCCAGTAGCTGGGACAGGGAGTACGGAGATACGCAGTATTTT. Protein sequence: CASSWDREYGDTQYF.